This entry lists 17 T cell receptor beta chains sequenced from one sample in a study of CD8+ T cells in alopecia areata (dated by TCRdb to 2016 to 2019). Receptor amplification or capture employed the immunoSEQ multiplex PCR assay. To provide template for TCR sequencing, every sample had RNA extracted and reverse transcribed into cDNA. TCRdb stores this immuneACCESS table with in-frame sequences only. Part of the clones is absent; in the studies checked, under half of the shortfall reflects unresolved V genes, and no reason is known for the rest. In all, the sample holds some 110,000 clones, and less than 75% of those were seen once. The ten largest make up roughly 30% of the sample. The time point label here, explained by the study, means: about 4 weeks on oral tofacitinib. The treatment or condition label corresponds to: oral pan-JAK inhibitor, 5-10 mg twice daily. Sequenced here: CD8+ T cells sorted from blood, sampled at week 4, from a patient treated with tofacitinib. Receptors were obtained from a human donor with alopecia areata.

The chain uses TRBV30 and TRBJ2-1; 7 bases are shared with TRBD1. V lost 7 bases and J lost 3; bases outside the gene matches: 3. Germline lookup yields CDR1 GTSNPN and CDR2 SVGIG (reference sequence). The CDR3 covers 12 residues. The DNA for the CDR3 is TGTGCCTTGTACAGGGGCTACAATGAGCAGTTCTTC. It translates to CALYRGYNEQFF.

The CDR3 region is CSVEGRDSSYEQYF. In nucleotides, the CDR3 is TGCAGCGTTGAAGGGAGAGACAGCTCCTACGAGCAGTACTTC. The chain combines TRBV29-1 with TRBJ2-7, with a tentative D call TRBD1 (5 bases). Trimming shortened V by 1 base and J by 0 bases, and 10 bases separated the two germline ends. Germline-derived CDR1 and CDR2 are SQVTM and ANQGSEA. CDR3 length equals 14 residues.

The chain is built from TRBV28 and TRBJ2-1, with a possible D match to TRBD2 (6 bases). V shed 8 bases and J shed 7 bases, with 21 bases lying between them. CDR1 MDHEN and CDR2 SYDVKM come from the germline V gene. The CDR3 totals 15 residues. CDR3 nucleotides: TGTGCCAGCCTGGAGCGGGCGGGGCTTGTGAATGAGCAGTTCTTC. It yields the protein CASLERAGLVNEQFF.

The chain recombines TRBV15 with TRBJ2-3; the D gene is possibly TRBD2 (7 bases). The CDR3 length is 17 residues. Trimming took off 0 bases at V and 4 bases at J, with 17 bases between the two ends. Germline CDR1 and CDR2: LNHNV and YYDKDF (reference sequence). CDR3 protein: CATSRDRPGGGADTQYF. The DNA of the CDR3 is TGTGCCACCAGCAGAGACAGGCCGGGGGGCGGAGCAGATACGCAGTATTTT.

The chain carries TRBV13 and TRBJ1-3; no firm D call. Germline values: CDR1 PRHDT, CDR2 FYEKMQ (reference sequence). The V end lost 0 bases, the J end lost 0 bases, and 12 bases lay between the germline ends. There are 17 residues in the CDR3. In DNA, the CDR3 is TGTGCCAGCAGCTTAGGCCTCTCACTTTACTCTGGAAACACCATATATTTT. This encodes CASSLGLSLYSGNTIYF.

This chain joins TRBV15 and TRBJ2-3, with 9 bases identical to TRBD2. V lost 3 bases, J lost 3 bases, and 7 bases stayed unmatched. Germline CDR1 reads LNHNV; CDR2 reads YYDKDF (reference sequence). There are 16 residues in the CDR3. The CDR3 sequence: CATSSLAGALTDTQYF. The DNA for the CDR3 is TGTGCCACCAGCAGCTTAGCGGGGGCGCTTACAGATACGCAGTATTTT. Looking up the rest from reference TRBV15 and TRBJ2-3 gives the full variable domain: DAMVIQNPRYQVTQFGKPVTLSCSQTLNHNVMYWYQQKSSQAPKLLFHYYDKDFNNEADTPDNFQSRRPNTSFCFLDIRSPGLGDTAMYLCATSSLAGALTDTQYFGPGTRLTVL.

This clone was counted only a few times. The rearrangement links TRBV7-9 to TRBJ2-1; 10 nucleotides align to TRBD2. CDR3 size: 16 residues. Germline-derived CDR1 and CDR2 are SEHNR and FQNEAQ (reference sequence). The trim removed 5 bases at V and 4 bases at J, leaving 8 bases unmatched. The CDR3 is CASSVWTSGEYNEQFF. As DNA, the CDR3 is TGTGCCAGCAGCGTCTGGACTAGCGGAGAATACAATGAGCAGTTCTTC.

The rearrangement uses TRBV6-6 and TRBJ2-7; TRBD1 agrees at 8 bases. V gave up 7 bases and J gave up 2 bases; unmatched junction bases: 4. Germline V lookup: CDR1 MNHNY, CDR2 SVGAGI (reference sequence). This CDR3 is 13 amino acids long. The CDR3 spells CASIETGAYEQYF. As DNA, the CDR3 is TGTGCCAGCATCGAGACAGGGGCCTACGAGCAGTACTTC.

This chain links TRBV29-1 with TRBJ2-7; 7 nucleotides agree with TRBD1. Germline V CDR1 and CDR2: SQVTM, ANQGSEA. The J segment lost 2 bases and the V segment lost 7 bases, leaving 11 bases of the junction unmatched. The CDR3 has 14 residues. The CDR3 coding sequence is TGCAGCGCCATGGGGACAGTACATCCCTACGAGCAGTACTTC. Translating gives CSAMGTVHPYEQYF.

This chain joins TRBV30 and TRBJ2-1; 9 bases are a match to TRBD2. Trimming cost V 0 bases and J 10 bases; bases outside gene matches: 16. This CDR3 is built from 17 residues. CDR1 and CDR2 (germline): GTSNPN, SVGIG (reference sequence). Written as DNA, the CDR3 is TGTGCCTGGAGTGTATCCAGTGGGCGGGGGGGCTCAATAGAGCAGTTCTTC. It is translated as CAWSVSSGRGGSIEQFF.

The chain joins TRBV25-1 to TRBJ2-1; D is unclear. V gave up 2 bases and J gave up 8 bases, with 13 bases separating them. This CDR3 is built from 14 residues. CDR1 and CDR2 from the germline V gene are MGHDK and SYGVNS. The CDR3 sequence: CASSEPDDWDEQFF. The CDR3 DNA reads TGTGCCAGCAGTGAACCGGACGATTGGGATGAGCAGTTCTTC.

The CDR3 nucleotides are TGTGCCAGCAGTTGGGAAGAGGGACAGGGGCGGTACGAGCAGTACTTC. Translating gives CASSWEEGQGRYEQYF. J is TRBJ2-7 and V is TRBV7-8; TRBD1 agrees at 10 bases. Germline V gives CDR1 SGHVS, CDR2 FQNEAQ. Trimming took 6 bases from V and 4 from J; bases not matched to a gene: 12. The CDR3 has 16 residues.

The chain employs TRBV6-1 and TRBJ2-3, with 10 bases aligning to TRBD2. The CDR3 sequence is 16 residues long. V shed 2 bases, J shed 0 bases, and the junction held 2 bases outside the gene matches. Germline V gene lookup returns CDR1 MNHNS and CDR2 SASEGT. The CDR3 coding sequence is TGTGCCAGCAGTGAATTTAGCGGGGGGAGCACAGATACGCAGTATTTT. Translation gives CASSEFSGGSTDTQYF.

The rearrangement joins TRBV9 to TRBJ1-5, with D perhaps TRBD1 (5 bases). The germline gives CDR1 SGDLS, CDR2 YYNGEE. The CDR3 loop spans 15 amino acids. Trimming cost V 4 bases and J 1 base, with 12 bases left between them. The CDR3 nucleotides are TGTGCCAGCAGCCCTAGCGGGGGGAGCAATCAGCCCCAGCATTTT. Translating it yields CASSPSGGSNQPQHF. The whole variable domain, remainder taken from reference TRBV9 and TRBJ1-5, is DSGVTQTPKHLITATGQRVTLRCSPRSGDLSVYWYQQSLDQGLQFLIQYYNGEERAKGNILERFSAQQFPDLHSELNLSSLELGDSALYFCASSPSGGSNQPQHFGDGTRLSIL.

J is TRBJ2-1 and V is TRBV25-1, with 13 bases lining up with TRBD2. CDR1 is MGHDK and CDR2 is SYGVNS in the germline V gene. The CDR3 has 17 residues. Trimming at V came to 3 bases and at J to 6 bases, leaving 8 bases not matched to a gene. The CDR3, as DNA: TGTGCCAGCAGTGATCCCCCGGGACTAGCGGGGCTCAATGAGCAGTTCTTC. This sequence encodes CASSDPPGLAGLNEQFF.

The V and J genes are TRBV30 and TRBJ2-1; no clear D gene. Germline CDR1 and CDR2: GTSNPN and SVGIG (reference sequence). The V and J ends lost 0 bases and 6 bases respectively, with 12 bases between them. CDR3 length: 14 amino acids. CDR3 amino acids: CAWSVAVTGNEQFF. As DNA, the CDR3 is TGTGCCTGGAGTGTAGCAGTAACGGGCAATGAGCAGTTCTTC.

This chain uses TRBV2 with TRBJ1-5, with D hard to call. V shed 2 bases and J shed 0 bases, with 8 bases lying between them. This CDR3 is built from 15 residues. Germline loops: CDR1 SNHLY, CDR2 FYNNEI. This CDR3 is CASSETAGSNQPQHF. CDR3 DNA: TGTGCCAGCAGTGAAACGGCAGGTAGCAATCAGCCCCAGCATTTT.